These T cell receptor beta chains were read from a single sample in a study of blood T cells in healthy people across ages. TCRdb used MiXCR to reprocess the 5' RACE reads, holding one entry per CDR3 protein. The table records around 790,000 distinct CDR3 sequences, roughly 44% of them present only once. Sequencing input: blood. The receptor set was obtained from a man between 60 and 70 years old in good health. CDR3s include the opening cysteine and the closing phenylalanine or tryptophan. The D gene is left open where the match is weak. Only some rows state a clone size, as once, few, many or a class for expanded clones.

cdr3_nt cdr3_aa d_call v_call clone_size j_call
TGTGCCAGCAGCTCTAGACATACCCTAGCGGGAGCGTCCGTTGAGCAGTTCTTC CASSSRHTLAGASVEQFF TRBD2 TRBV11-1 - TRBJ2-1
TGCAGTGCTAGAGATCCTTACATCAGGGATACGCAGTATTTT CSARDPYIRDTQYF - TRBV20-1 few TRBJ2-3
TGCAGCGCGGCAGGCAGGGATTGGGTCAATGAGCAGTTCTTC CSAAGRDWVNEQFF - TRBV29-1 - TRBJ2-1
TGCAGTGCTAGAGGAGAAGGGGGCGCATTTCGGGGCACAGATACGCAGTATTTT CSARGEGGAFRGTDTQYF TRBD1 TRBV20-1 - TRBJ2-3
TGCGCCAGCAGCCCCCTTGAGACTAGCGGGGGGCATGAGCAGTTCTTC CASSPLETSGGHEQFF TRBD2 TRBV4-3 - TRBJ2-1
TGTGCCAGCAGCTTGGCGTACGAGCAGCACTTC CASSLAYEQHF - TRBV11-2 once TRBJ2-4
TGTGCCACCAGCAGAGAGAACCGGGGGAGCTACACCTTC CATSRENRGSYTF - TRBV15 once TRBJ1-2
TGTGCCAGCAAAGCGGGATTCAATGAGCAGTTCTTC CASKAGFNEQFF TRBD2 TRBV12-3/TRBV12-4 - TRBJ2-1
- CSVGSGNTKYF - TRBV29-1 - TRBJ1-3
TGTGCCAGCAGCTTAAAACCTAGCAATCAGCCCCAGCATTTT CASSLKPSNQPQHF - TRBV7-2 - TRBJ1-5
TGCAGCGTTGTGTGGGGGGATACGCAGTATTTT CSVVWGDTQYF - TRBV29-1 - TRBJ2-3
TGCGCCAGCAGCCAAGATCAGTGGCGGGGGGAGAGCACAGACACGCAGTATTTT CASSQDQWRGESTDTQYF TRBD2 TRBV4-3 - TRBJ2-3
TGCGCCAGCAGCCAGACAGGGCGTGGAGAGACCCAGTACTTC CASSQTGRGETQYF TRBD1 TRBV4-3 few TRBJ2-5
TGTGCCAGCAGTGGTCCCGGGACAGGGAACGAGCAGTACTTC CASSGPGTGNEQYF TRBD1 TRBV6-2/TRBV6-3 - TRBJ2-7
TGCAGTGCTCTCGACGCGACTAGCTCCAACGAGCAGTTCTTC CSALDATSSNEQFF TRBD2 TRBV20-1 few TRBJ2-1
TGTGCCAGCAGCCAGCCGACAGGGCTCTATGGCTACACCTTC CASSQPTGLYGYTF TRBD1 TRBV11-2 - TRBJ1-2
TGTGCCAGCAGCCTTAACGGGGGGACCTCCTACGAGCAGTACTTC CASSLNGGTSYEQYF TRBD2 TRBV7-2 - TRBJ2-7
TGTGCCAGCAGCCATCGGACAGGGAGTATATACGAGCAGTACTTC CASSHRTGSIYEQYF TRBD1 TRBV27 - TRBJ2-7